A selection of T cell receptor beta chains follows, all from one sample in a study of cytomegalovirus exposure and HLA in healthy donors. Generated by immunoSEQ multiplex PCR, the TCRdb table keeps only in-frame clones and is missing some. This sample has 100,000 to 140,000 clones; roughly 80% occur once, and the top ten carry approximately 2%. The specimen was PBMCs. Source of these receptors: a man between 25 and 39 years old in good health and CMV-seronegative. Both conserved end residues are part of each CDR3. Each record gives: clone size, D gene, CDR3 length, V gene, J gene, CDR3 DNA, CDR3 protein. D genes are given only for firm matches. Rows give clone size only sometimes, using once, few, many, or a class for an expanded clone.

-,TRBD1,14,TRBV6-5,TRBJ2-7,TGTGCCAGCAGTCATGGACAGGGCCCCTACGAGCAGTACTTC,CASSHGQGPYEQYF
-,-,11,TRBV30,TRBJ2-7,TGTGCCTGGAGCTTTACCTACGAGCAGTACTTC,CAWSFTYEQYF
-,-,14,TRBV10-1,TRBJ2-1,TGCGCCAGCAGTGAGTCGGGAGCACGAGCCGAGCAGTTCTTC,CASSESGARAEQFF
-,-,15,TRBV19,TRBJ1-4,TGTGCCAGTAGTACTAGACAGAGTCATAATGAAAAACTGTTTTTT,CASSTRQSHNEKLFF
-,-,15,TRBV10-2,TRBJ1-1,TGCGCCAGCAACGAGAGGGGGAATGCGGACACTGAAGCTTTCTTT,CASNERGNADTEAFF
-,-,13,TRBV7-6,TRBJ2-5,TGTGCCAGCAGCAGGTCCCCGGGGGAGACCCAGTACTTC,CASSRSPGETQYF
-,-,16,TRBV4-1,TRBJ1-3,TGCGCCAGCAGCCAAGATCTCGCGAACTCTGGAAACACCATATATTTT,CASSQDLANSGNTIYF
-,TRBD1,16,TRBV4-1,TRBJ1-1,TGCGCCAGCAGCCATCTTATCGGACAGGGGAACACTGAAGCTTTCTTT,CASSHLIGQGNTEAFF
-,-,14,TRBV28,TRBJ1-5,TGTGCCAGCAGTCAACCACAGGGCGGCCAGCCCCAGCATTTT,CASSQPQGGQPQHF
-,-,13,TRBV6-1,TRBJ1-5,TGTGCCAGCAGTCCCCCAAGCAATCAGCCCCAGCATTTT,CASSPPSNQPQHF
-,-,13,TRBV6-5,TRBJ1-2,TGTGCCAGCAGTTTCGACTCCTTCTATGGCTACACCTTC,CASSFDSFYGYTF
few,-,13,TRBV13,TRBJ2-7,TGTGCCAGCAGCCTCTCGGGGTTCGACGAGCAGTACTTC,CASSLSGFDEQYF
-,-,15,TRBV15,TRBJ2-2,TGTGCCACCAGCAGAGAAACGGGAGCCACCGGGGAGCTGTTTTTT,CATSRETGATGELFF
-,-,12,TRBV6-5,TRBJ2-2,TGTGCCAGCCTTCCGGGCACCGGGGAGCTGTTTTTT,CASLPGTGELFF
-,-,14,TRBV28,TRBJ1-2,TGTGCCAGCAGTTTGGGTGGGACTCCTTACGGCTACACCTTC,CASSLGGTPYGYTF
-,TRBD1,12,TRBV6-5,TRBJ1-5,TGTGCCAGCAGTCCCCTGGGACAGGCCCAGCATTTT,CASSPLGQAQHF
-,-,14,TRBV10-3,TRBJ1-6,TGTGCCATCAGGGACAATACTATAACTTCACCCCTCCACTTT,CAIRDNTITSPLHF
-,-,13,TRBV2,TRBJ1-1,TGTGCCAGCAGCGTCTCAGGGAGGGTAGAAGCTTTCTTT,CASSVSGRVEAFF
-,-,15,TRBV7-2,TRBJ1-5,TGTGCCAGCAGCGTCCTAGTGAGTCCGGAACAGCCCCAGCATTTT,CASSVLVSPEQPQHF
-,-,12,TRBV11-2,TRBJ2-7,TGTGCCAGCGGAACTAGTAGGTACGAGCAGTACTTC,CASGTSRYEQYF
once,TRBD2,16,TRBV4-1,TRBJ2-3,TGCGCCAGCAGCCAAGGGACTAGCGTTAGTACAGATACGCAGTATTTT,CASSQGTSVSTDTQYF
-,TRBD1,14,TRBV7-9,TRBJ2-1,TGTGCCAGCAGCCCAAGGACAGGGTACAATGAGCAGTTCTTC,CASSPRTGYNEQFF
once,TRBD2,10,TRBV6-6,TRBJ2-7,TGTGCCACCCGGGGGGAAGAGCAGTACTTC,CATRGEEQYF
once,TRBD1,14,TRBV27,TRBJ1-1,TGTGCCAGCAGTTTTTCGACAGGGTTTTTAGGAGCTTTCTTT,CASSFSTGFLGAFF
once,TRBD1,14,TRBV9,TRBJ1-1,TGTGCCAGCGGGGGCTCCACAGGGGGTACTGAAGCTTTCTTT,CASGGSTGGTEAFF
-,TRBD1,12,TRBV19,TRBJ2-3,TGTGCCAGTAGCCCCGGGACAGAGACGCAGTATTTT,CASSPGTETQYF
few,TRBD1,16,TRBV5-1,TRBJ2-5,TGCGCCAGCAGCTCAGCCGGGACAGGGGGCGGAGAGACCCAGTACTTC,CASSSAGTGGGETQYF
once,TRBD2,16,TRBV10-1,TRBJ2-1,TGCGCCAGCCCTATGTGGACTAGCGGGAGAAGATTTGAGCAGTTCTTC,CASPMWTSGRRFEQFF
-,TRBD2,16,TRBV6-5,TRBJ2-5,TGTGCCAGCAGTTCTCTAGCGGGAACAACACAAGAGACCCAGTACTTC,CASSSLAGTTQETQYF
-,-,13,TRBV6-1,TRBJ1-1,TGTGCCATCCTGGGAGGGGAGCGCACTGAAGCTTTCTTT,CAILGGERTEAFF
-,-,13,TRBV5-1,TRBJ1-2,TGCGCCAGCAGCTTGACAGCGGACTATGGCTACACCTTC,CASSLTADYGYTF
-,-,14,TRBV18,TRBJ2-5,TGTGCCAGCTCACCCCGGGGAAGCGAGGAGACCCAGTACTTC,CASSPRGSEETQYF
-,-,16,TRBV9,TRBJ1-1,TGTGCCAGCAGCGCGGATGGTAGGGGCGCGAACACTGAAGCTTTCTTT,CASSADGRGANTEAFF
-,TRBD1,13,TRBV29-1,TRBJ1-2,TGCAGCGTGGGACAGGACAATAACTATGGCTACACCTTC,CSVGQDNNYGYTF
-,-,17,TRBV7-9,TRBJ2-6,TGTGCCAGCAGCTTAGGGGACTCGGTAGCTGAGGCCAACGTCCTGACTTTC,CASSLGDSVAEANVLTF
-,TRBD1,15,TRBV10-3,TRBJ2-5,TGTGCCATCAGTGAGCAGGACAGGGGGGTAGAGACCCAGTACTTC,CAISEQDRGVETQYF
once,-,14,TRBV15,TRBJ2-7,TGTGCCACCAGCAGAGATTGGAGGGGCTACGAGCAGTACTTC,CATSRDWRGYEQYF
-,-,13,TRBV5-6,TRBJ2-7,TGTGCCAGCAGCGACGCGGCTACCCCCAAGGAGTACTTC,CASSDAATPKEYF
-,TRBD2,14,TRBV29-1,TRBJ2-1,TGCAGCGCCAGACTAGCGGGAGGGCCGGGGGAGCAGTTCTTC,CSARLAGGPGEQFF
-,TRBD1,15,TRBV6-1,TRBJ1-1,TGTGCCAGCAGGAACAACAGGGGGCTGAACACTGAAGCTTTCTTT,CASRNNRGLNTEAFF
-,TRBD2,15,TRBV29-1,TRBJ2-3,TGCAGCGCCAGGACTAGCGGGAGGAGCACAGATACGCAGTATTTT,CSARTSGRSTDTQYF
-,-,14,TRBV10-3,TRBJ2-3,TGTGCCATCAGCGAGGACAGCCGCACAGATACGCAGTATTTT,CAISEDSRTDTQYF